These 21 T cell receptor beta chains were all obtained from the same sample, sequenced in a study of early T cells in non-severe SARS-CoV-2 infection (dated by TCRdb to the early 2020s). The library relied on 5' RACE. The instrument given in TCRdb is NextSeq 500. The public sequencing data were trimmed at Q25 with fastp and processed into clonotypes with MiXCR by TCRdb, which kept only in-frame beta chains. Every CDR3 protein is listed once, alongside the most common genes and DNA of its rows. The sample data list tens of thousands of distinct CDR3 sequences, and 11% to 15% of these were observed just once. The biggest ten clones account for around 6.4% of the sample. Sequences were obtained from whole blood. The source is an adult who was a healthcare worker with PCR-confirmed SARS-CoV-2 infection or an uninfected control (not recorded which).

In this sample, this clonotype turned up many times. The chain links TRBV25-1 to TRBJ2-1, with D maybe TRBD1 (5 bases). Germline CDR1 MGHDK, CDR2 SYGVNS. The V and J ends lost 2 bases and 3 bases respectively, with 8 bases between them. There are 14 residues in the CDR3. The CDR3: CASSEPGFYNEQFF. The DNA of the CDR3 is TGTGCCAGCAGTGAACCAGGGTTCTACAATGAGCAGTTCTTC.

Only a few counts were recorded for this clonotype. V usage is TRBV7-3 and J usage is TRBJ2-5, with TRBD1 as a possible D gene (7 bases). The CDR3 is 14 residues long. Germline V CDR1 and CDR2: SGHTA, FQGTGA. Trimming removed 4 bases from V and 2 bases from J, with 11 bases in between. CDR3 protein: CASSSAGQQETQYF. The CDR3 nucleotides are TGTGCCAGCAGCTCCGCGGGACAGCAAGAGACCCAGTACTTC.

This clonotype came up many times. The rearrangement links TRBV5-1 to TRBJ2-3; D might be TRBD2 (5 bases). There are 14 residues in the CDR3. Germline lookup yields CDR1 SGHRS and CDR2 YFSETQ. V lost 3 bases and J 5 bases, leaving 13 bases between the germline ends. The CDR3 DNA follows: TGCGCCAGCAGCTCGGACTCTCTGGGAGATACGCAGTATTTT. It codes for CASSSDSLGDTQYF.

This clonotype was counted only a few times. The chain recombines TRBV27 with TRBJ2-7, with D possibly being TRBD1 (6 bases). V shed 7 bases and J shed 3 bases, with 22 bases lying between them. The CDR3 loop spans 16 amino acids. CDR1 is MNHEY, CDR2 SMNVEV, per germline (reference sequence). The CDR3 DNA sequence: TGTGCCAGCAATCCCGAGTGGACAGCTAACTTCTACGAGCAGTACTTC. The encoded protein is CASNPEWTANFYEQYF.

The J gene is TRBJ1-5, the V gene TRBV30; D remains ambiguous. V was trimmed by 1 base and J by 4 bases, leaving 8 bases between them. This CDR3 is 13 amino acids long. Germline values: CDR1 GTSNPN, CDR2 SVGIG (reference sequence). CDR3 residues: CAWSASSNQPQHF. CDR3 nucleotides: TGTGCCTGGAGTGCTAGTTCAAATCAGCCCCAGCATTTT.

The table lists this clonotype with many counts. This chain uses TRBV27 with TRBJ2-1; the match to TRBD1 covers 10 bases. The germline CDR1 and CDR2 sequences are MNHEY and SMNVEV (reference sequence). J gave up 12 bases and V 0 bases, and 5 bases lay outside the gene matches. The CDR3 covers 14 residues. The CDR3, as DNA: TGTGCCAGCAGTTTATCGGGACAGGGGTCTTCGCAGTTCTTC. Its protein is CASSLSGQGSSQFF.

A few counts support this clonotype. The rearrangement joins TRBV2 to TRBJ2-3; 8 bases map to TRBD2. The CDR3 sequence is 15 residues long. The germline V gene encodes CDR1 SNHLY and CDR2 FYNNEI. Trimming at V came to 5 bases and at J to 1 base, leaving 5 bases not matched to a gene. The CDR3 loop is CASSPYSGGTDTQYF. The CDR3, as DNA: TGTGCCAGCAGTCCGTATAGCGGGGGCACAGATACGCAGTATTTT.

The rearrangement links TRBV5-6 to TRBJ1-2, with D unresolved. In germline, CDR1 is SGHDT, CDR2 YYEEEE. The CDR3 covers 13 residues. V was cut by 5 bases and J by 4 bases, with 12 bases left in between. The CDR3 sequence is CASRNGRFYGYTF. CDR3 sequence (DNA): TGTGCCAGCAGGAACGGGAGATTCTATGGCTACACCTTC.

The chain uses TRBV3-1 and TRBJ2-3; TRBD2 aligns across 15 bases. Germline CDR1 LGHDT, CDR2 YNNKEL (reference sequence). The J segment lost 1 base and the V segment lost 3 bases, leaving 8 bases of the junction unmatched. The CDR3 is 19 amino acids. In DNA, the CDR3 is TGTGCCAGCAGCCACCTCGGGACTAGCGGGGGGCCCCGCACAGATACGCAGTATTTT. It codes for CASSHLGTSGGPRTDTQYF.

This clonotype was recorded many times. The V call is TRBV20-1, the J call TRBJ1-1; D gene ambiguous. The CDR3 runs 12 residues. V lost 5 bases and J lost 5, with 12 bases in between. CDR1 and CDR2 (germline): DFQATT, SNEGSKA (reference sequence). CDR3: CSAQTPRTEAFF. The DNA of the CDR3 is TGCAGTGCTCAGACCCCTCGAACTGAAGCTTTCTTT.

The rearrangement joins TRBV10-3 to TRBJ2-7; a possible D gene is TRBD2 (6 bases). V lost 5 bases and J lost 2, with 13 bases in between. Germline values: CDR1 ENHRY, CDR2 SYGVKD. CDR3 size: 14 residues. Here the CDR3 reads CAISSGTATYEQYF. Written as DNA, the CDR3 is TGTGCCATCAGTTCCGGGACTGCGACCTACGAGCAGTACTTC.

This chain links TRBV5-4 with TRBJ2-1; unclear D gene. Trimming removed 4 bases from V and 8 bases from J, with 10 bases in between. The CDR3 covers 12 residues. Germline V gene lookup returns CDR1 SGHNT and CDR2 YYREEE (reference sequence). This CDR3 is CASSPIDDEQFF. CDR3 DNA: TGTGCCAGCAGCCCCATAGACGATGAGCAGTTCTTC.

Only a few counts were recorded for this clonotype. The chain couples TRBV6-2 or TRBV6-3 to TRBJ1-5, with D unclear. Germline loops: CDR1 MNHEY, CDR2 SVGEGT. V lost 5 bases to trimming and J lost 6 bases, with 5 bases between them. The CDR3 spans 11 residues. CDR3 bases: TGTGCCAGCAGTGAGGGTCAGCCCCAGCATTTT. It specifies CASSEGQPQHF.

The table lists this clonotype with a few counts. V usage is TRBV6-5 and J usage is TRBJ1-1; no reliable D call. This CDR3 contains 16 residues. Germline loops: CDR1 MNHEY, CDR2 SVGAGI. Trimming left V 0 bases short and J 6 bases short, with 17 bases between. CDR3 sequence: CASSYSNRPSLAEAFF. The CDR3 DNA is TGTGCCAGCAGTTACTCGAATCGTCCCTCCTTAGCTGAAGCTTTCTTT.

A word on this clonotype: A read error may account for a junction end that differs from germline. The CDR3 here is CAGSLDPYSNQPQHF. The CDR3 nucleotides are TGTGCCGGCAGTTTAGACCCCTATAGCAATCAGCCCCAGCATTTT. The gene calls are TRBV28 and TRBJ1-5; D ambiguous. Germline assignment: CDR1 MDHEN and CDR2 SYDVKM. This CDR3 contains 15 residues.

This clonotype was counted between two and nine times. The rearrangement uses TRBV12-3 or TRBV12-4 and TRBJ2-2; either TRBD1 or TRBD2 may supply D (6 bases each). Trimming pared 6 bases from V and 5 bases from J, leaving 13 bases between. The CDR3 is made up of 14 amino acids. The CDR3 DNA reads TGTGCCAGCAGAGGAGGGGGAAATACCGGGGAGCTGTTTTTT. Encoded protein: CASRGGGNTGELFF.

The chain couples TRBV20-1 to TRBJ2-3; possibly TRBD2 for D (5 bases). V shed 7 bases and J shed 2 bases, with 10 bases lying between them. This CDR3 contains 12 residues. CDR1 and CDR2 from the germline V gene are DFQATT and SNEGSKA (reference sequence). CDR3 coding DNA: TGCAGTGTTAACGGACTCACAGATACGCAGTATTTT. Amino acids: CSVNGLTDTQYF.

This clonotype occurred a few times. This chain joins TRBV14 and TRBJ2-1, with 11 bases identical to TRBD2. With V trimmed by 1 base and J by 5 bases, 10 bases remained unmatched. The CDR3 has 18 amino acids. Germline loops: CDR1 SGHDN, CDR2 FVKESK. The DNA for the CDR3 is TGTGCCAGCAGCCAAGGGGAACTAGCGGGGGTTATAAACAATGAGCAGTTCTTC. This encodes CASSQGELAGVINNEQFF.

This clonotype was seen more than once but under ten times. This sequence joins TRBV19 and TRBJ2-7; D ambiguous. CDR3 length: 14 residues. V gave up 1 base and J gave up 3 bases, with 10 bases separating them. CDR1 and CDR2 from the germline V gene are LNHDA and SQIVND (reference sequence). The CDR3 region is CASSIGGFDYEQYF. CDR3 nucleotides: TGTGCCAGTAGTATAGGGGGATTTGACTACGAGCAGTACTTC.

In its sample, this clonotype was seen once. The V and J genes are TRBV20-1 and TRBJ1-6; TRBD1 agrees at 9 bases. V shed 4 bases and J 7 bases; nucleotides not matched to a gene: 8. The CDR3 runs 15 residues. CDR1 is DFQATT and CDR2 is SNEGSKA in the germline V gene (reference sequence). CDR3 bases: TGCAGTGCTACCCAGGACAGGGGAAACAATTCACCCCTCCACTTT. Protein: CSATQDRGNNSPLHF.

This clonotype appeared a few times. V usage is TRBV12-3 or TRBV12-4 and J usage is TRBJ1-3; D ambiguous. V was trimmed by 2 bases and J by 0 bases, leaving 11 bases between them. The CDR3 has 16 amino acids. The CDR3 sequence is CASSLLTRSSGNTIYF. Here the CDR3 DNA reads TGTGCCAGCAGTTTATTAACACGGAGCTCTGGAAACACCATATATTTT.